This is a list of T cell receptor beta chains from one sample in a study of T cell responses to AZD1222 COVID-19 vaccine. Only in-frame clones appear in the TCRdb table, and some are missing; sequencing was by immunoSEQ multiplex PCR. The sample shows some 94,000 clones, over 85% of them seen only once. Sequencing used peripheral blood, obtained 28 days after the second AZD1222 dose. The source is an adult who received the AZD1222 COVID-19 vaccine. Each CDR3 is given with its conserved first and last residue. A D gene is named only where the DNA matches it firmly. Clone size is shown for a subset of rows, as once, few, many or a class of expanded clone.

clone_size | d_call | j_call | v_call | cdr3_aa | cdr3_nt
- | - | TRBJ2-1 | TRBV5-1 | CASSNYNEQFF | TGCGCCAGCAGCAACTACAATGAGCAGTTCTTC
- | - | TRBJ1-2 | TRBV5-4 | CASSGGTPGDYGYTF | TGTGCCAGCAGCGGCGGGACCCCAGGGGATTATGGCTACACCTTC
- | - | TRBJ2-1 | TRBV5-8 | CATGTYRAVSYNEQFF | TGTGCCACCGGCACGTATCGGGCAGTTAGCTACAATGAGCAGTTCTTC
- | - | TRBJ1-2 | TRBV7-6 | CASSLAAGSGYGYTF | TGTGCCAGCAGCTTAGCGGCGGGGTCGGGCTATGGCTACACCTTC
- | - | TRBJ1-5 | TRBV5-4 | CASSYGGGGGPQHF | TGTGCCAGCAGTTACGGGGGGGGAGGAGGGCCCCAGCATTTT
few | - | TRBJ2-7 | TRBV9 | CASSVMTDSYEQYF | TGTGCCAGCAGCGTAATGACAGACTCCTACGAGCAGTACTTC
once | - | TRBJ1-1 | TRBV6-5 | CASSYRTSGTEAFF | TGTGCCAGCAGTTACCGGACCTCGGGGACTGAAGCTTTCTTT
- | - | TRBJ2-1 | TRBV3-1/TRBV3-2 | CASSQAAVYEQFF | TGTGCCAGCAGCCAGGCCGCGGTTTATGAGCAGTTCTTC
- | - | TRBJ2-7 | TRBV19 | CASSIKSAASYEQYF | TGTGCCAGTAGTATAAAGAGTGCAGCCTCCTACGAGCAGTACTTC
- | - | TRBJ1-3 | TRBV6-5 | CASSLDRRSGNTIYF | TGTGCCAGCAGTTTGGACCGCCGCTCTGGAAACACCATATATTTT
- | TRBD1 | TRBJ2-1 | TRBV19 | CASSILFGTGGRNEQFF | TGTGCCAGTAGTATTCTTTTCGGTACAGGGGGAAGGAATGAGCAGTTCTTC
- | - | TRBJ1-3 | TRBV27 | CASSLSGYSGNTIYF | TGTGCCAGCAGTTTATCTGGGTACTCTGGAAACACCATATATTTT
- | - | TRBJ1-6 | TRBV30 | CARTDRSSYNSPLHF | TGTGCCCGGACAGACCGGAGCTCCTATAATTCACCCCTCCACTTT
once | - | TRBJ2-1 | TRBV9 | CASSVAAGTYNEQFF | TGTGCCAGCAGCGTAGCCGCTGGCACCTACAATGAGCAGTTCTTC
once | - | TRBJ1-1 | TRBV6-5 | CASSTRRGAEAFF | TGTGCCAGCAGTACTCGGAGGGGGGCTGAAGCTTTCTTT
- | - | TRBJ1-1 | TRBV5-3 | CARSPGTGGMNTEAFF | TGTGCCAGAAGCCCCGGGACCGGAGGGATGAACACTGAAGCTTTCTTT
- | - | TRBJ2-6 | TRBV6-1 | CASSEEHSGANVLTF | TGTGCCAGCAGTGAAGAACACTCTGGGGCCAACGTCCTGACTTTC
- | TRBD1 | TRBJ1-1 | TRBV5-4 | CASSLGTGGNTEAFF | TGTGCCAGCAGCTTGGGGACAGGGGGTAACACTGAAGCTTTCTTT
- | - | TRBJ1-6 | TRBV6-1 | CASSVSVSSYNSPLHF | TGTGCCAGCAGTGTTTCGGTTAGCTCCTATAATTCACCCCTCCACTTT
- | - | TRBJ1-5 | TRBV27 | CASSLMRYSNQPQHF | TGTGCCAGCAGTTTGATGCGGTATAGCAATCAGCCCCAGCATTTT
- | - | TRBJ1-3 | TRBV7-2 | CASSYRQSSGNTIYF | TGTGCCAGCAGCTACCGACAGTCCTCTGGAAACACCATATATTTT
- | - | TRBJ1-1 | TRBV5-4 | CASSSDGYTEAFF | TGTGCCAGCAGCTCGGACGGTTACACTGAAGCTTTCTTT
- | TRBD1 | TRBJ2-6 | TRBV4-3 | CASSQDETGGSGANVLTF | TGCGCCAGCAGCCAAGATGAGACAGGGGGCTCTGGGGCCAACGTCCTGACTTTC
- | TRBD1 | TRBJ1-2 | TRBV20-1 | CSARDREGYTF | TGCAGTGCTAGGGACAGGGAAGGCTACACCTTC
- | - | TRBJ2-7 | TRBV21-1 | CASSGRGSSYEQYF | TGTGCCAGCAGCGGGCGGGGGAGCTCCTACGAGCAGTACTTC
few | - | TRBJ1-6 | TRBV7-9 | CASSPVGGNSPLHF | TGTGCCAGCAGCCCGGTGGGGGGGAATTCACCCCTCCACTTT
- | TRBD1 | TRBJ2-6 | TRBV4-2 | CASSHWTGEDYTGANVLTF | TGTGCCAGCAGCCACTGGACAGGGGAGGATTATACTGGGGCCAACGTCCTGACTTTC
once | - | TRBJ1-6 | TRBV12-3/TRBV12-4 | CASSFWTTSLHF | TGTGCCAGCAGTTTTTGGACTACTTCCCTCCACTTT
- | - | TRBJ2-1 | TRBV5-4 | CASSFGVSLPYNEQFF | TGTGCCAGCAGCTTCGGTGTTTCCTTACCCTACAATGAGCAGTTCTTC
- | - | TRBJ1-5 | TRBV27 | CASSLWSNQPQHF | TGTGCCAGCAGTTTATGGAGCAATCAGCCCCAGCATTTT
- | TRBD1 | TRBJ2-2 | TRBV19 | CASSGQGKNRRTGELFF | TGTGCCAGTAGCGGACAGGGGAAAAATAGACGCACCGGGGAGCTGTTTTTT
- | - | TRBJ2-2 | TRBV19 | CASRGGETNTGELFF | TGTGCCAGTAGGGGCGGGGAAACGAACACCGGGGAGCTGTTTTTT
- | TRBD2 | TRBJ2-2 | TRBV6-2/TRBV6-3 | CASSFLSRGGYTGELFF | TGTGCCAGCAGTTTTCTCTCTCGCGGGGGGTACACCGGGGAGCTGTTTTTT
- | - | TRBJ1-2 | TRBV24-1 | CATSDGGGYTF | TGTGCCACCAGTGACGGGGGCGGCTACACCTTC
- | - | TRBJ2-3 | TRBV4-1 | CASSQGFTDTQYF | TGCGCCAGCAGCCAAGGTTTCACAGATACGCAGTATTTT
- | TRBD1 | TRBJ2-1 | TRBV24-1 | CATSDPQGAGNEQFF | TGTGCCACCAGTGATCCACAGGGGGCTGGCAATGAGCAGTTCTTC
- | - | TRBJ1-4 | TRBV29-1 | CSVDGGRANEKLFF | TGCAGCGTTGACGGGGGTAGGGCTAATGAAAAACTGTTTTTT
- | - | TRBJ2-2 | TRBV4-3 | CASSQEPQGTDTGELFF | TGCGCCAGCAGCCAGGAACCCCAGGGGACGGACACCGGGGAGCTGTTTTTT
- | - | TRBJ1-3 | TRBV5-1 | CASSPSGGEAGNTIYF | TGCGCCAGCAGCCCCTCCGGGGGTGAGGCTGGAAACACCATATATTTT
- | - | TRBJ2-1 | TRBV19 | CASSMSLVSIYNEQFF | TGTGCCAGTAGTATGTCCTTAGTGTCTATCTACAATGAGCAGTTCTTC
- | - | TRBJ2-7 | TRBV19 | CASSIAGQAYEQYF | TGTGCCAGTAGTATAGCGGGCCAGGCTTACGAGCAGTACTTC
- | - | TRBJ1-5 | TRBV19 | CASSRGGYSFGSNQPQHF | TGTGCCAGTAGTCGGGGAGGATATTCTTTCGGGAGCAATCAGCCCCAGCATTTT
- | - | TRBJ1-2 | TRBV4-3 | CASSQIPNTNYGYTF | TGCGCCAGCAGCCAAATCCCTAACACCAACTATGGCTACACCTTC
- | TRBD2 | TRBJ2-3 | TRBV15 | CATSKHEGREEMGMVDGTQYF | TGTGCCACCAGCAAACACGAGGGGAGGGAGGAAATGGGGATGGTAGATGGTACGCAGTATTTT
- | TRBD2 | TRBJ2-1 | TRBV2 | CASSATLAGGPYNEQFF | TGTGCCAGCAGTGCAACACTAGCGGGGGGACCCTACAATGAGCAGTTCTTC
- | TRBD2 | TRBJ2-3 | TRBV7-8 | CASSRGVRAGDTDTQYF | TGTGCCAGCAGTCGGGGGGTACGTGCGGGGGACACAGATACGCAGTATTTT
- | TRBD1 | TRBJ1-2 | TRBV3-1/TRBV3-2 | CASSLGTGRLYGYTF | TGTGCCAGCAGCCTTGGGACAGGGCGGCTCTATGGCTACACCTTC
- | - | TRBJ2-7 | TRBV7-2 | CASSLTGPTYEQYF | TGTGCCAGCAGCTTAACAGGGCCCACCTACGAGCAGTACTTC
few | TRBD2 | TRBJ2-1 | TRBV12-5 | CASGSYTGGRDNEQFF | TGTGCTAGTGGTTCTTATACGGGGGGGCGGGACAATGAGCAGTTCTTC
- | - | TRBJ1-6 | TRBV7-2 | CASSPPGGLSPLHF | TGTGCCAGCAGCCCCCCGGGGGGGCTTTCACCCCTCCACTTT